The source of this T cell receptor beta chain is a study of T cell responses to AZD1222 COVID-19 vaccine. Study-wide points: It should be noted that donors were predominantly white British and more often female, and clonal diversity was possibly underestimated.

About this clone itself: Antigen unknown.

Libraries were prepared by immunoSEQ multiplex PCR; TCRdb keeps only in-frame clonotypes and omits some of them. The top ten clones hold approximately 12% of a sample with 130,000 to 150,000 clones, just under 95% of them seen once. The CDR3 loop spans 16 amino acids. V was cut by 5 bases and J by 4 bases, with 20 bases left in between. CDR1 and CDR2 from the germline V gene are SEHNR and FQNEAQ (reference sequence). The receptor was isolated from an adult who had recovered from COVID-19. The genes are TRBV7-9 and TRBJ1-2; D uncertain. The source was peripheral blood, collected after recovery from COVID-19. Written as DNA, the CDR3 is TGTGCCAGCAGCATAAACAATACCCAGAGACTCTATGGCTACACCTTC. Its protein is CASSINNTQRLYGYTF.